The 10 T cell receptor beta chains given below trace back to one sample, sequenced in a study of cytomegalovirus exposure and HLA in healthy donors (TCRdb year 2017). The library was made by the immunoSEQ multiplex PCR assay. A mixture of 60 forward primers for TCR Vbeta segments and 13 reverse primers for TCR Jbeta segments was used in the multiplex PCR. Here the immuneACCESS table is served through TCRdb, limited to in-frame sequences with V and J called. Missing clones are a known gap in these copies; in checked studies unresolved V genes cover under half, and the rest lacks a known reason. The sample table lists roughly 130,000 clones, roughly 70% of them with a count of one. Roughly 4.5% of the sample goes to the ten largest clones. Sequencing was performed on PBMCs. The receptors stem from a man between 18 and 35 years old in good health and CMV-seropositive.

The chain recombines TRBV5-6 with TRBJ2-3; TRBD2 agrees at 11 bases. The CDR3 sequence is 14 residues long. Germline V lookup: CDR1 SGHDT, CDR2 YYEEEE. Losses at the gene ends were 2 bases for V and 12 bases for J; bases not matched to a gene: 8. CDR3 in amino acids: CASSFDLAGGTQYF. CDR3 DNA: TGTGCCAGCAGCTTTGACCTAGCGGGGGGCACCCAGTATTTT. The full variable domain, completed using reference TRBV5-6 and TRBJ2-3, is DAGVTQSPTHLIKTRGQQVTLRCSPKSGHDTVSWYQQALGQGPQFIFQYYEEEERQRGNFPDRFSGHQFPNYSSELNVNALLLGDSALYLCASSFDLAGGTQYFGPGTRLTVL.

This sequence joins TRBV28 and TRBJ2-6; D perhaps matches TRBD1 (6 bases). From germline, CDR1 is MDHEN and CDR2 SYDVKM. The CDR3 sequence is 16 residues long. The V end lost 7 bases, the J end lost 4 bases, and 17 bases lay between the germline ends. CDR3 nucleotide sequence: TGTGCCAGCAACCTACAGGGTGGGTCCGGGGCCAACGTCCTGACTTTC. It codes for CASNLQGGSGANVLTF.

The chain joins TRBV18 to TRBJ1-1; 7 bases are shared with TRBD1. The CDR3 is made up of 15 amino acids. Germline lookup yields CDR1 KGHSH and CDR2 LQKENI. The V gene end was trimmed by 2 bases and the J gene end by 0 bases; junction bases not matched to a gene: 3. The CDR3 bases are TGTGCCAGCTCACCAAGAGACAGGGTGAACACTGAAGCTTTCTTT. Amino acids: CASSPRDRVNTEAFF.

The V and J genes are TRBV5-4 and TRBJ1-4, with D tentatively TRBD1 (5 bases). Between the trimmed V and J ends, which lost 2 bases and 8 bases, there was a span of 10 bases. The CDR3 totals 13 residues. The germline V gene has CDR1 SGHNT and CDR2 YYREEE (reference sequence). Here the CDR3 reads CASSLLQEEKLFF. The CDR3 nucleotides are TGTGCCAGCAGCTTACTACAGGAGGAAAAACTGTTTTTT.

The V and J genes are TRBV5-1 and TRBJ2-2; 7 bases are a match to TRBD1. With V trimmed by 4 bases and J by 6 bases, 6 bases remained unmatched. The CDR3 is 14 amino acids. In germline, CDR1 is SGHRS, CDR2 YFSETQ. The chain's CDR3 is CASSITTGPGELFF. In DNA, the CDR3 is TGCGCCAGCAGCATAACGACAGGGCCCGGGGAGCTGTTTTTT.

This clone has more than one count but fewer than ten. V and J are TRBV4-1 and TRBJ2-7; 10 bases match TRBD1. J was trimmed by 3 bases and V by 4 bases; bases with no gene match: 6. This CDR3 contains 15 residues. Germline V gene lookup returns CDR1 MGHRA and CDR2 YSYEKL. CDR3 residues: CASSRDRTGGYEQYF. CDR3 DNA sequence: TGCGCCAGCAGCCGCGATAGGACAGGGGGCTACGAGCAGTACTTC.

The chain uses TRBV27 and TRBJ2-5; TRBD2 aligns across 12 bases. J gave up 1 base and V 4 bases, and 7 bases lay outside the gene matches. The CDR3 extends over 17 amino acids. The germline CDR1 and CDR2 sequences are MNHEY and SMNVEV (reference sequence). The CDR3: CASSSRTSGVRQETQYF. CDR3 nucleotides: TGTGCCAGCAGTTCACGGACTAGCGGGGTTCGCCAAGAGACCCAGTACTTC.

This clone occurred once. The genes are TRBV4-3 and TRBJ1-5; D not certain. The ends were cut back, 1 base at V and 7 bases at J, with 11 bases in the middle. CDR1 is LGHNA and CDR2 is YSLEER in the germline V gene. The CDR3 loop spans 14 amino acids. The CDR3 DNA is TGCGCCAGCAGCCAAGTTGAGGGCGCGCAGCCCCAGCATTTT. As protein: CASSQVEGAQPQHF.

J is TRBJ2-5 and V is TRBV19; D may be TRBD2 (6 bases). V lost 5 bases and J lost 5, with 15 bases in between. This CDR3 has 14 amino acids. CDR1 and CDR2 (germline): LNHDA, SQIVND (reference sequence). The CDR3 region is CASSLHGSGETQYF. The CDR3 region has the DNA TGTGCCAGTAGTCTACACGGGAGTGGGGAGACCCAGTACTTC.

The chain couples TRBV29-1 to TRBJ2-1; 8 nucleotides line up with TRBD2. Germline lookup yields CDR1 SQVTM and CDR2 ANQGSEA. The CDR3 covers 14 residues. V lost 3 bases and J lost 5; bases outside the gene matches: 6. CDR3 in DNA: TGCAGCGTTGAGGAGCGGGGGCTGAACAATGAGCAGTTCTTC. This translates into CSVEERGLNNEQFF.